These 26 T cell receptor beta chains share one sample of origin, sequenced in a study of vaccination and CD4 T cells after COVID-19. This sample's treatment: roughly 11-day PBMC culture with coronavirus spike peptide pools or control peptides (ViraFEST assay). An Oncomine TCR Beta short-read assay was used to sequence the DNA from cultured CD4+ T cells. TCRdb fed the PCR reads into MiXCR, producing one record per CDR3 protein. The table shows 12,000 to 15,000 distinct CDR3 sequences, with approximately 30% occurring only once. These TCRs are of unknown antigen specificity. The sequenced material came from cultured CD4+ T cells from blood. These TCRs come from a human donor with COVID-19.

The chain couples TRBV15 to TRBJ1-4, with D possibly being TRBD1 (5 bases). Per germline, CDR1 LNHNV and CDR2 YYDKDF (reference sequence). The CDR3 is 14 amino acids. Trimming took 0 bases from V and 14 from J, leaving 16 bases between them. The CDR3 DNA follows: TGTGCCACCAGCAGAGATTTAAGGAGGGGTGTGCTGTTTTTT. Translated, it gives CATSRDLRRGVLFF.

This sequence joins TRBV5-6 and TRBJ1-5; D is possibly TRBD1 (6 bases). V lost 4 bases to trimming and J lost 6 bases, with 14 bases between them. The germline V gene encodes CDR1 SGHDT and CDR2 YYEEEE. This CDR3 region has 14 residues. CDR3 bases: TGTGCCAGCAGCCGACGGGGGGGGCTTCAGCCCCAGCATTTT. Translation: CASSRRGGLQPQHF.

This clonotype was detected only a few times. The V gene is TRBV7-2, the J gene TRBJ1-1, with D perhaps TRBD1 (5 bases). The CDR3 has 15 residues. The V gene lost 1 base and the J gene lost 1 base, with 10 bases spanning the gap. Per the germline V gene, CDR1 is SGHTA and CDR2 is FQGNSA. As DNA, the CDR3 is TGTGCCAGCAGCTTAGACGGGCAGGGGAACACTGAAGCTTTCTTT. Translation: CASSLDGQGNTEAFF.

As to this clonotype: A junction boundary mismatches the germline segment, possibly from a read error. The chain couples TRBV12-3 or TRBV12-4 to TRBJ1-2, with D perhaps TRBD1 (6 bases). The CDR3 is 15 residues long. CDR3 nucleotide sequence: TGTGCCAGCAGCCCATCCCCCGGGGGCAACTACGGCTACACCTTC. Amino acid sequence: CASSPSPGGNYGYTF.

The chain recombines TRBV7-9 with TRBJ2-7, with TRBD1 matching 9 bases. Trimming took 5 bases from V and 4 from J; bases not matched to a gene: 9. This CDR3 has 15 amino acids. From germline, CDR1 is SEHNR and CDR2 FQNEAQ (reference sequence). Written as DNA, the CDR3 is TGTGCCAGCAGCCCCGGACAGGGGCCAGAGTACGAGCAGTACTTC. It yields the protein CASSPGQGPEYEQYF.

The V and J genes are TRBV27 and TRBJ1-1; the D gene is possibly TRBD1 (5 bases). Trimming pared 9 bases from V and 4 bases from J, leaving 12 bases between. Germline CDR1 is MNHEY and CDR2 is SMNVEV (reference sequence). The CDR3 spans 12 residues. The CDR3 sequence is CASSGVGTEAFF. In nucleotides, the CDR3 is TGTGCCAGTTCGGGGGTTGGCACTGAAGCTTTCTTT.

This chain uses TRBV7-2 with TRBJ1-3, with no clear D. Germline V gene lookup returns CDR1 SGHTA and CDR2 FQGNSA. The CDR3 runs 17 residues. V gave up 5 bases and J gave up 4 bases, with 21 bases separating them. The CDR3 DNA follows: TGTGCCAGCAGCCACCGAAACAAGGTTCGGGAGGGAAACACCATATATTTT. Translating it yields CASSHRNKVREGNTIYF. Complete variable domain (other parts from reference TRBV7-2 and TRBJ1-3): GAGVSQSPSNKVTEKGKDVELRCDPISGHTALYWYRQSLGQGLEFLIYFQGNSAPDKSGLPSDRFSAERTGGSVSTLTIQRTQQEDSAVYLCASSHRNKVREGNTIYFGEGSWLTVV.

The gene calls are TRBV7-9 and TRBJ2-7, with 7 bases fitting TRBD2. Trimming removed 0 bases from V and 0 bases from J; junction bases left unmatched: 2. Germline V gene sequence: CDR1 SEHNR, CDR2 FQNEAQ (reference sequence). The CDR3 loop spans 15 amino acids. CDR3 protein: CASSLAGGSSYEQYF. The CDR3 DNA follows: TGTGCCAGCAGCTTAGCGGGGGGGAGCTCCTACGAGCAGTACTTC.

The rearrangement links TRBV7-2 to TRBJ2-7; a weak D match, TRBD2 (6 bases). V was shortened by 8 bases and J by 4 bases, with 15 bases between the two germline ends. The CDR3 covers 13 residues. Per germline, CDR1 SGHTA and CDR2 FQGNSA. The CDR3 DNA is TGTGCCAGCCCGAGACTAGACGAATACGAGCAGTACTTC. It translates to CASPRLDEYEQYF.

The chain couples TRBV6-5 to TRBJ1-1, with TRBD1 matching 7 bases. Germline values: CDR1 MNHEY, CDR2 SVGAGI. Unmatched junction bases numbered 5, after V lost 4 bases and J lost 0 bases. The CDR3 runs 15 residues. This CDR3 is CASSFLTGVNTEAFF. CDR3 nucleotides: TGTGCCAGCAGTTTCCTTACAGGGGTGAACACTGAAGCTTTCTTT.

In this sample, this clonotype turned up a few times. This chain links TRBV7-9 with TRBJ2-7; tentative D call: TRBD1 (5 bases). V lost 10 bases to trimming and J lost 1 base, with 14 bases between them. The CDR3 totals 13 residues. CDR1 SEHNR and CDR2 FQNEAQ come from the germline V gene (reference sequence). In DNA form, the CDR3 reads TGTGCCACCACTCGGACAAATTCCTACGAGCAGTACTTC. It translates to CATTRTNSYEQYF. Full variable domain (outside the CDR3, taken from reference TRBV7-9 and TRBJ2-7): DTGVSQNPRHKITKRGQNVTFRCDPISEHNRLYWYRQTLGQGPEFLTYFQNEAQLEKSRLLSDRFSAERPKGSFSTLEIQRTEQGDSAMYLCATTRTNSYEQYFGPGTRLTVT.

The chain is built from TRBV5-1 and TRBJ2-5; TRBD1 or TRBD2 may be the D gene (5 bases each). CDR3 length: 14 residues. Looked up from germline, CDR1 is SGHRS and CDR2 is YFSETQ. Deletions cut 4 bases from V and 1 base from J, with 11 bases between. The CDR3 sequence is CASSPGGTQETQYF. In DNA, the CDR3 is TGCGCCAGCAGCCCGGGTGGGACCCAAGAGACCCAGTACTTC.

This clonotype is labeled as medium-sized (0.01 to 0.1%). The rearrangement uses TRBV18 and TRBJ2-5; D unclear. Trimming removed 5 bases at V and 0 bases at J, with 13 bases between. Germline-derived CDR1 and CDR2 are KGHSH and LQKENI. The CDR3 covers 15 residues. Written as DNA, the CDR3 is TGTGCCAGCTCATCGACAAGTCAGTACCAAGAGACCCAGTACTTC. Its translation is CASSSTSQYQETQYF.

This clonotype was found a few times. The V gene is TRBV6-1, the J gene TRBJ2-3; TRBD1 agrees at 7 bases. J gave up 0 bases and V 6 bases, and 12 bases lay outside the gene matches. The length of the CDR3 is 17 residues. Germline CDR1 MNHNS, CDR2 SASEGT. As DNA, the CDR3 is TGTGCCAGCAGAACAGGGGCTAGAAGGGCTAGCACAGATACGCAGTATTTT. This encodes CASRTGARRASTDTQYF.

This clonotype was counted between two and nine times. V and J are TRBV2 and TRBJ2-1, with D perhaps given as TRBD1 or TRBD2 (6 bases each). Germline V gives CDR1 SNHLY, CDR2 FYNNEI. Trimming pared 1 base from V and 2 bases from J, leaving 12 bases between. The CDR3 covers 16 residues. The CDR3 spells CASSEGGGYPYNEQFF. The CDR3 DNA sequence: TGTGCCAGCAGTGAAGGAGGGGGGTACCCCTACAATGAGCAGTTCTTC.

The DNA of the CDR3 is TGTGCCAGCAATCGAAGGGAGGGTAGGGAGACCCAGTACTTC. Protein sequence: CASNRREGRETQYF. The chain uses TRBV6-1 and TRBJ2-5, with 7 nucleotides matching TRBD2. Germline lookup yields CDR1 MNHNS and CDR2 SASEGT. The V gene end was trimmed by 7 bases and the J gene end by 5 bases; junction bases not matched to a gene: 10. This CDR3 is built from 14 residues.

The rearrangement uses TRBV19 and TRBJ2-7; D is unresolved. In germline, CDR1 is LNHDA, CDR2 SQIVND (reference sequence). Trimming left V 3 bases short and J 5 bases short, with 17 bases between. This CDR3 is 15 amino acids long. CDR3 in amino acids: CASSIQAEKTHEQYF. CDR3 sequence (DNA): TGTGCCAGTAGTATCCAGGCAGAAAAAACCCACGAGCAGTACTTC.

By frequency in the sample, this clonotype is medium-sized. V usage is TRBV2 and J usage is TRBJ2-3, with TRBD2 identical over 7 bases. V was clipped by 8 bases and J by 1 base; unmatched bases: 3. This CDR3 is built from 13 residues. The germline V gene encodes CDR1 SNHLY and CDR2 FYNNEI. The CDR3: CASGGVGTDTQYF. The CDR3 DNA is TGTGCCAGCGGGGGGGTCGGCACAGATACGCAGTATTTT.

This clonotype was seen a handful of times. The rearrangement joins TRBV6-5 to TRBJ1-2, with D unresolved. CDR3 length equals 14 residues. CDR1 is MNHEY, CDR2 SVGAGI, per germline. V was cut by 0 bases and J by 7 bases, with 12 bases left in between. Here the CDR3 reads CASSYSLQASGYTF. Written as DNA, the CDR3 is TGTGCCAGCAGTTACTCCCTGCAGGCCAGTGGCTACACCTTC.

This chain joins TRBV6-2 or TRBV6-3 and TRBJ1-5; D gene ambiguous. V lost 6 bases to trimming and J lost 4 bases, with 13 bases between them. The CDR3 runs to 14 residues. Germline CDR1 MNHEY, CDR2 SVGEGT. DNA of the CDR3: TGTGCCAGCAGCCAAATGGGGAGAAATCAGCCCCAGCATTTT. As protein: CASSQMGRNQPQHF.

This clonotype was seen more than once but under ten times. The chain links TRBV25-1 to TRBJ1-5, with a weak D call TRBD1 (5 bases). V was trimmed by 2 bases and J by 7 bases, leaving 12 bases between them. The CDR3 extends over 14 amino acids. Germline V gene sequence: CDR1 MGHDK, CDR2 SYGVNS. The CDR3 DNA reads as TGTGCCAGCAGTGAAGCGGGGTGGGGGCAGCCCCAGCATTTT. This gives the protein CASSEAGWGQPQHF.

This clonotype was seen more than once but under ten times. This chain uses TRBV7-8 with TRBJ2-3; TRBD1 agrees at 12 bases. This CDR3 is built from 16 residues. The junction had 7 bases not matched to a gene; V was cut back by 1 base and J by 8 bases. Germline V CDR1 and CDR2: SGHVS, FQNEAQ. CDR3 in amino acids: CASSLGRDRGLGTQYF. CDR3 sequence (DNA): TGTGCCAGCAGCTTAGGACGGGACAGGGGGCTTGGTACGCAGTATTTT.

In its sample, this clonotype was seen a few times. The chain is built from TRBV30 and TRBJ1-5; no reliable D call. Between the trimmed V and J ends, which lost 2 bases and 6 bases, there was a span of 8 bases. Germline assignment: CDR1 GTSNPN and CDR2 SVGIG (reference sequence). CDR3 size: 12 residues. For the CDR3, the DNA is TGTGCCTGGAGTCTCCTCGGTCAGCCCCAGCATTTT. It codes for CAWSLLGQPQHF.

The CDR3 protein is CSALKGLDFYNEQFF. The DNA for the CDR3 is TGCAGTGCTTTGAAGGGCCTCGACTTCTACAATGAGCAGTTCTTC. The chain couples TRBV20-1 to TRBJ2-1; D gene uncertain. Trimming removed 5 bases from V and 3 bases from J, with 17 bases in between. Germline-derived CDR1 and CDR2 are DFQATT and SNEGSKA (reference sequence). This CDR3 region has 15 residues.

This clonotype was recorded only once. DNA for the CDR3: TGCAGCGTTGGAGTAAGGACTAATGAAAAACTGTTTTTT. It specifies CSVGVRTNEKLFF. This rearrangement joins TRBV29-1 to TRBJ1-4; D is unclear. CDR1 SQVTM and CDR2 ANQGSEA come from the germline V gene. The CDR3 consists of 13 residues. Deletions cut 4 bases from V and 2 bases from J, with 8 bases between.

The V gene is TRBV21-1, the J gene TRBJ1-1; the table's D call, TRBD1, was not checked against the DNA. TRBV21-1 is assigned pseudogene status. The CDR3 is 13 residues long. The CDR3 here is CVSSKRDLSEAFF. The CDR3 DNA follows: TGTGTCAGCAGCAAAAGGGACCTAAGTGAAGCTTTCTTT.